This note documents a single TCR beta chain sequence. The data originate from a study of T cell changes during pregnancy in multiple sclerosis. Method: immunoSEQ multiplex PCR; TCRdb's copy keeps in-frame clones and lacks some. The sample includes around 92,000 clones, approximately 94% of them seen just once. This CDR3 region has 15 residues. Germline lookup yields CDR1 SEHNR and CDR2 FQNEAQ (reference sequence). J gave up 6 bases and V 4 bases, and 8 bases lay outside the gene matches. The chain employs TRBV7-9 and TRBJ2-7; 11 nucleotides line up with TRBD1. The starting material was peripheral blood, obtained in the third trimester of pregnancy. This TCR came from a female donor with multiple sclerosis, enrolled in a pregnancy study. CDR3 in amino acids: CASSSSGTGGREQYF. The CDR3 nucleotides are TGTGCCAGCAGCTCCTCCGGGACAGGGGGGCGCGAGCAGTACTTC.